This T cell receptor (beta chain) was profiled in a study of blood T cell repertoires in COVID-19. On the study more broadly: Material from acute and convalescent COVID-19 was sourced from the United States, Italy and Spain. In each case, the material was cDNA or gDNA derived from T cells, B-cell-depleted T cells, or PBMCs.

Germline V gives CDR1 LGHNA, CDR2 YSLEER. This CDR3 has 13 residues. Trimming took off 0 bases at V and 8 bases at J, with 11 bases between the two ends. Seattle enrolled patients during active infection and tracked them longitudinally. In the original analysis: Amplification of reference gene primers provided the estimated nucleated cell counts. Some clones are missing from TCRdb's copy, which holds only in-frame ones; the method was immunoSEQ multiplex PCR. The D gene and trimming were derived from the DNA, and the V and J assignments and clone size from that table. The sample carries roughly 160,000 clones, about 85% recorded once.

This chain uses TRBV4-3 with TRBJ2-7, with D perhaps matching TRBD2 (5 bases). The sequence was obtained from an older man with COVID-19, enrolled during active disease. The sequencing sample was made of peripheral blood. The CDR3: CASSQERGSKQYF. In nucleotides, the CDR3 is TGCGCCAGCAGCCAAGAAAGAGGGTCAAAGCAGTACTTC.